These T cell receptor beta chains were read from a single sample in a study of blood T cells in healthy people across ages. TCRdb called the 5' RACE reads again in MiXCR, with one record for every CDR3 protein. The table shows about 1.5 million distinct CDR3 sequences, with approximately 43% occurring only once. Material for sequencing was blood. All receptors derive from a woman aged 18-29 years in good health. Each CDR3 is given with its conserved first and last residue. D genes are given only for firm matches. A row's size may be missing; if present it is once, few, many or a size class.

CDR3aa: CSVRNLGQGASEAFF; CDR3nt: TGCAGCGTCCGAAATCTTGGACAGGGGGCATCTGAAGCTTTCTTT; abundance: few; d_gene: TRBD1; j_gene: TRBJ1-1; v_gene: TRBV29-1
CDR3aa: CASSITGTGDHEQYF; CDR3nt: TGTGCCAGCAGTATCACCGGGACAGGGGACCACGAGCAGTACTTC; abundance: few; d_gene: TRBD1; j_gene: TRBJ2-7; v_gene: TRBV28
CDR3aa: CACSQADRGSYEQYF; CDR3nt: TGTGCCTGCAGCCAAGCGGACAGGGGCTCCTACGAGCAGTACTTC; abundance: -; d_gene: TRBD1; j_gene: TRBJ2-7; v_gene: TRBV3-1
CDR3aa: CSVEDRGQGYEQYF; CDR3nt: TGCAGCGTTGAAGATCGGGGACAGGGCTACGAGCAGTACTTC; abundance: -; d_gene: TRBD1; j_gene: TRBJ2-7; v_gene: TRBV29-1
CDR3aa: CAISMGYGGNEQFF; CDR3nt: TGTGCCATCAGTATGGGGTACGGCGGTAATGAGCAGTTCTTC; abundance: many; d_gene: -; j_gene: TRBJ2-1; v_gene: TRBV10-3
CDR3aa: CATSDLDPMTSGDYNEQFF; CDR3nt: TGTGCCACCAGTGATTTGGACCCCATGACTAGCGGAGACTACAATGAGCAGTTCTTC; abundance: -; d_gene: TRBD2; j_gene: TRBJ2-1; v_gene: TRBV24-1
CDR3aa: CASSGLASNYNEQFF; CDR3nt: TGTGCCAGCAGTGGATTAGCCTCTAATTACAATGAGCAGTTCTTC; abundance: -; d_gene: -; j_gene: TRBJ2-1; v_gene: TRBV27
CDR3aa: CASTYRDKPYEQYF; CDR3nt: TGTGCCAGTACATACCGGGACAAGCCCTACGAGCAGTACTTC; abundance: -; d_gene: -; j_gene: TRBJ2-7; v_gene: TRBV6-2/TRBV6-3
CDR3aa: CASSVAGGPTYEQYF; CDR3nt: TGTGCCAGCAGCGTAGCGGGAGGGCCCACTTACGAGCAGTACTTC; abundance: few; d_gene: TRBD2; j_gene: TRBJ2-7; v_gene: TRBV9
CDR3aa: CASSPGTSGGVQETQYF; CDR3nt: TGCGCCAGCAGCCCCGGGACTAGCGGGGGGGTTCAAGAGACCCAGTACTTC; abundance: few; d_gene: TRBD2; j_gene: TRBJ2-5; v_gene: TRBV4-3
CDR3aa: CASTNTGGVSTEAFF; CDR3nt: TGTGCCAGCACGAACACGGGGGGCGTCAGCACTGAAGCTTTCTTT; abundance: -; d_gene: -; j_gene: TRBJ1-1; v_gene: TRBV25-1
CDR3aa: CASSFRTSGANVLTF; CDR3nt: TGTGCCAGCAGCTTTCGCACCTCTGGGGCCAACGTCCTGACTTTC; abundance: few; d_gene: -; j_gene: TRBJ2-6; v_gene: TRBV7-6
CDR3aa: CASSQDPSGGKSNEKLFF; CDR3nt: TGCGCCAGCAGCCAAGATCCCTCAGGGGGCAAATCTAATGAAAAACTGTTTTTT; abundance: -; d_gene: TRBD1; j_gene: TRBJ1-4; v_gene: TRBV4-3
CDR3aa: CSARGGGNTIYF; CDR3nt: TGCAGTGCTCGGGGTGGCGGAAACACCATATATTTT; abundance: -; d_gene: -; j_gene: TRBJ1-3; v_gene: TRBV20-1
CDR3aa: CAWSEGAGYGYTF; CDR3nt: TGTGCCTGGAGTGAGGGGGCCGGCTATGGCTACACCTTC; abundance: -; d_gene: TRBD1; j_gene: TRBJ1-2; v_gene: TRBV30
CDR3aa: CASSSTKGTGPINYGYTF; CDR3nt: TGTGCCAGCAGCAGCACAAAGGGGACAGGACCGATAAACTATGGCTACACCTTC; abundance: -; d_gene: -; j_gene: TRBJ1-2; v_gene: TRBV21-1